This T cell receptor beta chain derives from a study of early T cells in non-severe SARS-CoV-2 infection. TCRdb re-called the 5' RACE reads through MiXCR, storing one row per CDR3 protein. The table lists about 61,000 distinct CDR3 sequences, roughly a tenth of them singletons. This clonotype was found a few times. The antigen is not known. The CDR3 is made up of 16 amino acids. Per the germline V gene, CDR1 is MGHDK and CDR2 is SYGVNS. The V end lost 2 bases, the J end lost 4 bases, and 16 bases lay between the germline ends. Notes on the study in general: VDJdb matches were skewed toward anti-spike CD8 T cell responses.

The rearrangement uses TRBV25-1 and TRBJ2-3; no clear D gene. The TCR was taken from an adult who was a healthcare worker with PCR-confirmed SARS-CoV-2 infection or an uninfected control (not recorded which). The sequenced sample consisted of whole blood. This chain's CDR3 is CASSEPRQGWADTQYF. CDR3 nucleotide sequence: TGTGCCAGCAGTGAACCCCGACAAGGATGGGCAGATACGCAGTATTTT.